This TCR beta chain was identified in a study of cytomegalovirus exposure and HLA in healthy donors. Across the study: Previous work identified 95 million to 140 million unique TCR beta sequences from roughly 180 million T cells.

The CDR3 contains 19 residues. Germline CDR1 and CDR2: MGHRA and YSYEKL. Trimming took 2 bases from V and 0 from J, leaving 17 bases between them. General study findings and limits: By HLA locus, TCR association rates varied in a later analysis, with DRB1 showing the most and HLA-C the fewest.

This clone has a handful of counts. Its antigen remains unidentified. The PCR made use of 60 Vbeta and 13 Jbeta primers. The data were produced by immunoSEQ multiplex PCR, yet TCRdb's version contains in-frame clones alone and is incomplete. The data show 130,000 or so clones, about three fifths seen once. The genes are TRBV4-1 and TRBJ2-6; D is uncertain. What was sequenced was PBMCs. The sequence was obtained from a male donor in good health and CMV-seronegative. DNA for the CDR3: TGCGCCAGCAGCCAACTGCTCCTAACCAACCGCTCTGGGGCCAACGTCCTGACTTTC. Its protein is CASSQLLLTNRSGANVLTF.